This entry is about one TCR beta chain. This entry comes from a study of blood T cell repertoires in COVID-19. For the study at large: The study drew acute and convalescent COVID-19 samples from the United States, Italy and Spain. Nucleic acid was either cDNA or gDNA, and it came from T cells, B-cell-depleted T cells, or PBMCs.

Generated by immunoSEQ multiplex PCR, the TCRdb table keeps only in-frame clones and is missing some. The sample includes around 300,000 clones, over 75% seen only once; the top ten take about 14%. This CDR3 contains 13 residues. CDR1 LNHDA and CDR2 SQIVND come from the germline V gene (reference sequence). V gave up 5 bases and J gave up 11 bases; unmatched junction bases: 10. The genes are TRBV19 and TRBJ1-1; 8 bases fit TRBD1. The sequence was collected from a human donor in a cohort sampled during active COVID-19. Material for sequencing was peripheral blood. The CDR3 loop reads CASSAGQAARAFF. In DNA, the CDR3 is TGTGCCAGTAGTGCGGGACAGGCGGCGCGGGCTTTCTTT.